This T cell receptor (beta chain) comes out of a study of cytomegalovirus exposure and HLA in healthy donors. Per germline, CDR1 SGHRS and CDR2 YFSETQ. This CDR3 spans 14 amino acids. Losses at the gene ends were 4 bases for V and 7 bases for J; bases not matched to a gene: 8. The PCR ran on 60 Vbeta and 13 Jbeta primers. Sequencing was performed with immunoSEQ multiplex PCR; in TCRdb, only in-frame clones are kept and a portion is missing. The sample holds over 100,000 clones, approximately 60% seen once. The specimen sequenced was PBMCs. The chain has TRBV5-1 and TRBJ2-1, with 7 nucleotides matching TRBD1. The sequence came from a woman aged 40 to 50 in good health and CMV-seronegative. The DNA for the CDR3 is TGCGCCAGCAGCCTTGACAGGGTTGGGAATGAGCAGTTCTTC. It codes for CASSLDRVGNEQFF.